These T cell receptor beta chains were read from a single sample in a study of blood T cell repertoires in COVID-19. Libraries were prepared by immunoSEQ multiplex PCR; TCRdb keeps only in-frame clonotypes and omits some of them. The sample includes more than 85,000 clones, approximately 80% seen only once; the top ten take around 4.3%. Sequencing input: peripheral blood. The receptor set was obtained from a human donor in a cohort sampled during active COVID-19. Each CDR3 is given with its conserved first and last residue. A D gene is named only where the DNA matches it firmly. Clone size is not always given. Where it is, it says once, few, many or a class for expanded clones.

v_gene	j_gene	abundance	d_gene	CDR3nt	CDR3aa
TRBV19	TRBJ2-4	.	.	TGTGCCAGTAGTACCAAGACAGGCCTAAGGGGGAACATTCAGTACTTC	CASSTKTGLRGNIQYF
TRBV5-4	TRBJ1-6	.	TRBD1	TGTGCCAGCAGCACAGAACAGGGGGCACCCCTCCACTTT	CASSTEQGAPLHF
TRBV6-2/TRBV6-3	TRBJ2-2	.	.	TGTGCCAGCAGTTTAGAGGGTCCCGGGGAGCTGTTTTTT	CASSLEGPGELFF
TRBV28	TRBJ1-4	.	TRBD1	TGTGCCAGCAGTTCCACAGGGGGCGCCTGGGGCCTTAATGAAAAACTGTTTTTT	CASSSTGGAWGLNEKLFF
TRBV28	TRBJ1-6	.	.	TGTGCCAGCAGTTCTAGGGGTCCGCGCTCACCCCTCCACTTT	CASSSRGPRSPLHF
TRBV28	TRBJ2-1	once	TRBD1	TGTGCCAGCAGTTTTGCCGGGACAGGGAAAACCGAGCAGTTCTTC	CASSFAGTGKTEQFF
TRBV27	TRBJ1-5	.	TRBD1	TGTGCCAGCAGTTCCAGGGGGCTCAGCAATCAGCCCCAGCATTTT	CASSSRGLSNQPQHF
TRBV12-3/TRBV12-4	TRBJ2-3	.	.	TGTGCCAGCAGTTTCTACGCAGATACGCAGTATTTT	CASSFYADTQYF
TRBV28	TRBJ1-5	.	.	TGTGCCAGCAGCCGCCGGGGCAATCAGCCCCAGCATTTT	CASSRRGNQPQHF
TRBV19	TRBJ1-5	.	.	TGTGCCAGTATTCCTCATGGGCACAATCAGCCCCAGCATTTT	CASIPHGHNQPQHF